Presented here are 13 T cell receptor beta chains from one specimen sequenced in a study of T cells in Graves' hyperthyroidism and ophthalmopathy. Amplification of TCR beta CDR3 regions used RNA as the template. A first-round RT-PCR of the TCR CDR3 used the HTBI primer set. TCRdb re-derived calls from the multiplex PCR reads in MiXCR, one entry per CDR3 protein. Of some 350,000 distinct CDR3 sequences in the sample, 15% to 19% were seen once. Specimen: blood. The receptors stem from a woman aged 18-35 years with Graves' hyperthyroidism that later progressed to Graves' ophthalmopathy.

In its sample, this clonotype was seen a few times. The chain joins TRBV25-1 to TRBJ1-1; D perhaps matches TRBD1 (5 bases). This CDR3 comprises 13 residues. Trimming took off 7 bases at V and 4 bases at J, with 13 bases between the two ends. CDR1 and CDR2 (germline): MGHDK, SYGVNS. CDR3 amino acids: CASTQIGGTEAFF. The CDR3 DNA reads as TGTGCCAGCACCCAAATCGGGGGCACTGAAGCTTTCTTT.

The chain links TRBV7-8 to TRBJ2-1, with a weak D call TRBD2 (6 bases). The germline CDR1 and CDR2 sequences are SGHVS and FQNEAQ. Trimming removed 5 bases from V and 5 bases from J, with 10 bases in between. The CDR3 sequence is 13 residues long. CDR3 protein: CASSKTRDNEQFF. Written as DNA, the CDR3 is TGTGCCAGCAGCAAGACTAGAGACAATGAGCAGTTCTTC.

This clonotype was seen at least ten times. The chain employs TRBV2 and TRBJ2-7, with 13 bases aligning to TRBD2. Trimming removed 10 bases from V and 4 bases from J; junction bases left unmatched: 22. Germline CDR1 is SNHLY and CDR2 is FYNNEI. This CDR3 has 19 residues. CDR3 DNA sequence: TGTGCCATCCGTTGGGTTGACACGACTAGCGGGAGGCCGATATACGAGCAGTACTTC. Translation: CAIRWVDTTSGRPIYEQYF. Complete variable domain (other parts from reference TRBV2 and TRBJ2-7): EPEVTQTPSHQVTQMGQEVILRCVPISNHLYFYWYRQILGQKVEFLVSFYNNEISEKSEIFDDQFSVERPDGSNFTLKIRSTKLEDSAMYFCAIRWVDTTSGRPIYEQYFGPGTRLTVT.

This clonotype came up many times. The rearrangement joins TRBV6-1 to TRBJ2-1, with 14 bases identical to TRBD2. The V and J ends lost 10 bases and 7 bases, in that order; junction bases with no gene match: 18. Looked up from germline, CDR1 is MNHNS and CDR2 is SASEGT. This CDR3 contains 18 residues. The CDR3 DNA sequence: TGTGCCACCGGAGGGACTAGCGGGAGTAGGGCGGTGAGGAATGAGCAGTTCTTC. It translates to CATGGTSGSRAVRNEQFF.

This clonotype was detected ten times or more. Written as DNA, the CDR3 is TGTGCCAGCACCGATACTAGCGGGAGGGCGGTTTTCGGGGAGCTGTTTTTT. Encoded protein: CASTDTSGRAVFGELFF. The chain carries TRBV6-1 and TRBJ2-2; TRBD2 agrees at 13 bases. The CDR3 covers 17 residues. V gave up 7 bases and J gave up 7 bases; unmatched junction bases: 12. Germline-derived CDR1 and CDR2 are MNHNS and SASEGT.

In its sample, this clonotype was seen many times. This sequence joins TRBV11-2 and TRBJ2-5, with 10 bases matching TRBD2. Trimming at V came to 0 bases and at J to 13 bases, leaving 17 bases not matched to a gene. CDR1 SGHAT and CDR2 FQNNGV come from the germline V gene. CDR3 length: 17 residues. The CDR3 nucleotides are TGTGCCAGCAGCTTAGACCAGTGGGCTAGCGGGAGAAGCGCGTTGTACTTC. Translation: CASSLDQWASGRSALYF.

This clonotype was recorded at least ten times. The chain has TRBV6-5 and TRBJ1-6; D possibly corresponds to TRBD1 (5 bases). Looked up from germline, CDR1 is MNHEY and CDR2 is SVGAGI. The CDR3 has 16 residues. Trimming stripped 8 bases from V and 6 bases from J, with 20 bases between. CDR3 nucleotide sequence: TGTGCCAGCGCGCGGGGGGGAAAGCAGCTTAATTCACCCCTCCACTTT. It yields the protein CASARGGKQLNSPLHF.

Points on this clonotype: Just one base apart from a much larger clone, this may be a read error. The chain links TRBV28 to TRBJ2-7; D is undetermined. From germline, CDR1 is MDHEN and CDR2 SYDVKM. The CDR3 is 12 residues long. CDR3 protein: CASSYVSYEQHF. The DNA for the CDR3 is TGTGCCAGCAGTTATGTATCCTACGAGCAGCACTTC.

The genes are TRBV14 and TRBJ1-1; D is unresolved. The germline gives CDR1 SGHDN, CDR2 FVKESK. Trimming took 1 base from V and 4 from J, leaving 7 bases between them. This CDR3 has 13 amino acids. The CDR3 sequence: CASSQGAATEAFF. The CDR3 DNA reads as TGTGCCAGCAGCCAAGGGGCGGCCACTGAAGCTTTCTTT.

The chain carries TRBV7-9 and TRBJ1-6; D is undetermined. The V gene lost 0 bases and the J gene lost 7 bases, with 4 bases spanning the gap. The CDR3 is 13 residues long. Germline-derived CDR1 and CDR2 are SEHNR and FQNEAQ (reference sequence). CDR3 in amino acids: CASSLAENSPLHF. The CDR3 region has the DNA TGTGCCAGCAGCTTAGCCGAGAATTCACCCCTCCACTTT.

This clonotype occurred many times. The chain is built from TRBV5-6 and TRBJ2-7; D unresolved. The CDR3 spans 14 residues. Germline loops: CDR1 SGHDT, CDR2 YYEEEE. V lost 1 base to trimming and J lost 0 bases, with 8 bases between them. In DNA form, the CDR3 reads TGTGCCAGCAGCTTGATTGGGGACTCCTACGAGCAGTACTTC. This sequence encodes CASSLIGDSYEQYF.

Many counts were recorded for this clonotype. V is TRBV6-1 and J is TRBJ2-1, with 8 bases identical to TRBD2. The CDR3 has 15 amino acids. V shed 4 bases, J shed 4 bases, and the junction held 6 bases outside the gene matches. Germline V gene sequence: CDR1 MNHNS, CDR2 SASEGT. DNA of the CDR3: TGTGCCAGCAGTGGGGGTAGCGGGATTTACAATGAGCAGTTCTTC. Translation gives CASSGGSGIYNEQFF.

This clonotype was observed many times. The rearrangement joins TRBV20-1 to TRBJ2-5, with 7 bases lining up with TRBD1. With V trimmed by 6 bases and J by 5 bases, 6 bases remained unmatched. This CDR3 region has 12 residues. Germline lookup yields CDR1 DFQATT and CDR2 SNEGSKA (reference sequence). In DNA form, the CDR3 reads TGCAGTGCCCCGAGGGGGCTGGAGACCCAGTACTTC. Its translation: CSAPRGLETQYF.